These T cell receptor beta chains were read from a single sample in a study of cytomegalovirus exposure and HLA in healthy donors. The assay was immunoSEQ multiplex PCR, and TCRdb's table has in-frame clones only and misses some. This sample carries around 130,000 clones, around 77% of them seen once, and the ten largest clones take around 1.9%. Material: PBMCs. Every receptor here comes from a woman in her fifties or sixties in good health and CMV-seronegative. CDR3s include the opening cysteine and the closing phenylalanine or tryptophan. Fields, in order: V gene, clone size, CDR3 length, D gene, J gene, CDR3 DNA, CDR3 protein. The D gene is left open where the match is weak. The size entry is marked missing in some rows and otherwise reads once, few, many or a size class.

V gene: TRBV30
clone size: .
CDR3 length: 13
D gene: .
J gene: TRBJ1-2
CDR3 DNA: TGTGCCTGGAGTGTGGGCCAGACCTATGGCTACACCTTC
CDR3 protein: CAWSVGQTYGYTF

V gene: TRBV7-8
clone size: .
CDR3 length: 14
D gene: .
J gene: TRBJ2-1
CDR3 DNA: TGTGCCAGCAGCTTACAGGCCTCCTACAATGAGCAGTTCTTC
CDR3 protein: CASSLQASYNEQFF

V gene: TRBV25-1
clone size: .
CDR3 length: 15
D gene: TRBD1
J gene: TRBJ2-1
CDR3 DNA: TGTGCCAGCAGTGGGGGACAGGGGGCCCACAATGAGCAGTTCTTC
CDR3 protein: CASSGGQGAHNEQFF

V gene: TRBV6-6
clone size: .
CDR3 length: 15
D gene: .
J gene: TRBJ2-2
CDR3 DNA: TGTGCCAGCAGGTCATACAGGGTGAGCACCGGGGAGCTGTTTTTT
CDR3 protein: CASRSYRVSTGELFF

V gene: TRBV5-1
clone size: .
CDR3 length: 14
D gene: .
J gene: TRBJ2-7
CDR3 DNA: TGCGCCAGCAGCTTGGGCAACAGGGTCGACGAGCAGTACTTC
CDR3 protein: CASSLGNRVDEQYF

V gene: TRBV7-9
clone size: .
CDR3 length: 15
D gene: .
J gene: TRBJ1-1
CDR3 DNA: TGTGCCAGCAGCTTATCCAGGGCCCCCTTAAACAGGGCTTTCTTT
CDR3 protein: CASSLSRAPLNRAFF

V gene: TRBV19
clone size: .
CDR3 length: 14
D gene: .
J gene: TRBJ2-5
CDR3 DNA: TGTGCCAGTAGTACCTCGGGTCTTACGGGGACCCAGTACTTC
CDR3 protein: CASSTSGLTGTQYF

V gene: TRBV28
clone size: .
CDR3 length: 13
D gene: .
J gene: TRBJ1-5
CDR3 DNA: TGTGCCAGTCGACAGGTCTACAATCAGCCCCAGCATTTT
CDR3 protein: CASRQVYNQPQHF

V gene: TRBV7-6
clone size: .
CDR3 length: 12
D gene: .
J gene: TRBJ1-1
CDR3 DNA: TGTGCCAGCAGTTTTAGCGGCGGGGAAGCTTTCTTT
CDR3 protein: CASSFSGGEAFF

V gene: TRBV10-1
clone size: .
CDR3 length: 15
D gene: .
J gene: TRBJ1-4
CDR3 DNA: TGCGCCAGCATATCCAGGCCCGCAACTAATGAAAAACTGTTTTTT
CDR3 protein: CASISRPATNEKLFF

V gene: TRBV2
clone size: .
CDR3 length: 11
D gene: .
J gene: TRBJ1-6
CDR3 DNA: TGTGCCAGCAGTGAAGTTTACAGGGTCACCTTT
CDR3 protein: CASSEVYRVTF

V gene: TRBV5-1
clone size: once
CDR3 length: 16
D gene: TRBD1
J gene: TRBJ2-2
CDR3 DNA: TGCGCCAGCAGCTCTGGGACAGGGATATTGTCCGGGGAGCTGTTTTTT
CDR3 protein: CASSSGTGILSGELFF

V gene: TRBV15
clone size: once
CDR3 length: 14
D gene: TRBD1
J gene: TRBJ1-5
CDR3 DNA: TGTGCCACCAGCACAGACAGGGGAGAACAGCCCCAGCATTTT
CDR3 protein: CATSTDRGEQPQHF

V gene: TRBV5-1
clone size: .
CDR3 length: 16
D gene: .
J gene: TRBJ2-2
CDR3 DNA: TGCGCCAGCAGCTTGGGGGTCAGGGATAGCACCGGGGAGCTGTTTTTT
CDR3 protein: CASSLGVRDSTGELFF

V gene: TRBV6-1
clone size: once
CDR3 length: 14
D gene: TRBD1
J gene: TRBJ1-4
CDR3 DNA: TGTGCCAGCACTCCGGGACAGACGAATGAAAAACTGTTTTTT
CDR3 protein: CASTPGQTNEKLFF

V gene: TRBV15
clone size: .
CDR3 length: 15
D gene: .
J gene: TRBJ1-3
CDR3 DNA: TGTGCCACCAGCAGAGATCGGAGTCTGGGAAACACCATATATTTT
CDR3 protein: CATSRDRSLGNTIYF

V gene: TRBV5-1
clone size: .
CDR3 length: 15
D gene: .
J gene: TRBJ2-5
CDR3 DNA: TGCGCCAGCAGCTTGGGCCTAGCGAGACAAGAGACCCAGTACTTC
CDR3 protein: CASSLGLARQETQYF

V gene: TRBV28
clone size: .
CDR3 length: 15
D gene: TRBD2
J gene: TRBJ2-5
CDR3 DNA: TGTGCCAGCAGTTTCGGGACTAGCGGGAGTAAGACCCAGTACTTC
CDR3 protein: CASSFGTSGSKTQYF

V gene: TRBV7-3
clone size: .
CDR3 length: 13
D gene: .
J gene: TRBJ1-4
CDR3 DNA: TGTGCCAGCAGCTTAGTCAGGGGCCAAAAACTGTTTTTT
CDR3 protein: CASSLVRGQKLFF

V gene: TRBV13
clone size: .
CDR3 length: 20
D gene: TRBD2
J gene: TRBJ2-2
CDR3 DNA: TGTGCCAGCAGCTTAGAAGGGCGGCACGCTAGCGGGAGTTTCGCCGGGGAGCTGTTTTTT
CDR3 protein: CASSLEGRHASGSFAGELFF

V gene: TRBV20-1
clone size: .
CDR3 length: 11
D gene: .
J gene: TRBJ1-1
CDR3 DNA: TGCAGTGCTAGAGACAGGATAGAAGCTTTCTTT
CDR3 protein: CSARDRIEAFF

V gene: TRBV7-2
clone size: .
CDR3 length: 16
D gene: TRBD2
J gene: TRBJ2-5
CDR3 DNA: TGTGCCAGCAGCCCCCGGAGACTAGCGGGGCAAGAGACCCAGTACTTC
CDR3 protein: CASSPRRLAGQETQYF

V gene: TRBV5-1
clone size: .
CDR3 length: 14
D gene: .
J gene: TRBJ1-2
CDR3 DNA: TGCGCCAGCAGCTTGCTCTCCCGAGTCTATGGCTACACCTTC
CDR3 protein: CASSLLSRVYGYTF

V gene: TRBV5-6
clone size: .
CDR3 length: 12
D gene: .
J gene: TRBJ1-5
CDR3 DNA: TGTGCCAGCAGCTTGACTGGTCAGCCCCAGCATTTT
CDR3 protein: CASSLTGQPQHF

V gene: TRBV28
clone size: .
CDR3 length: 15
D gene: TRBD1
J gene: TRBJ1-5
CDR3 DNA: TGTGCCAGCAGGCTCCCACAGGGGGCACATCAGCCCCAGCATTTT
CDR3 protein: CASRLPQGAHQPQHF

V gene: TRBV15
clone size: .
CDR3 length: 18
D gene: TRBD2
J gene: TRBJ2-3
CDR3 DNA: TGTGCCACCAGCAGAGCTCTTTTTAGCGGGAGGAGCACAGATACGCAGTATTTT
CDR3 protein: CATSRALFSGRSTDTQYF

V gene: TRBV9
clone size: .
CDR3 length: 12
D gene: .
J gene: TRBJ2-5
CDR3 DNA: TGTGCCAGCAGCGTAGCAGCAGGGACCCAGTACTTC
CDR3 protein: CASSVAAGTQYF

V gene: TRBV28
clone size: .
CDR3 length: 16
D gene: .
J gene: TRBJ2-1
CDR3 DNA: TGTGCCAGCAGTTTATTGCCGGGTAGCTCCTACAATGAGCAGTTCTTC
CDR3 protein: CASSLLPGSSYNEQFF

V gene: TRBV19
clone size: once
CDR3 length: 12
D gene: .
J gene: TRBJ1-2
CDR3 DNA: TGTGCCAGTAGTATGCCGGGCTATGGCTACACCTTC
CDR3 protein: CASSMPGYGYTF

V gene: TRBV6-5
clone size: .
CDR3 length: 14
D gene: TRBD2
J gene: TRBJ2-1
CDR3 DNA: TGTGCCAGCAACCGGGAGGCTAGCGGGAATGAGCAGTTCTTC
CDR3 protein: CASNREASGNEQFF

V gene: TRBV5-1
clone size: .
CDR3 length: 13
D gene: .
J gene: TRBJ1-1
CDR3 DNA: TGCGCCAGCAGCCCCCAGGACAACTGTGAAGCTTTCTTT
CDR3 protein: CASSPQDNCEAFF

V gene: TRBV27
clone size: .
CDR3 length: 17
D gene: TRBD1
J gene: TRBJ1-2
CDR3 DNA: TGTGCCAGCAGTAACGACAGGGGCCGTAATACCAACTATGGCTACACCTTC
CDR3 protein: CASSNDRGRNTNYGYTF

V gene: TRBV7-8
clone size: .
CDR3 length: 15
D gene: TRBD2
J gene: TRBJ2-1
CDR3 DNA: TGTGCCAGCGGGGGGGGGACTAGCGCCTACAATGAGCAGTTCTTC
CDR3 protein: CASGGGTSAYNEQFF

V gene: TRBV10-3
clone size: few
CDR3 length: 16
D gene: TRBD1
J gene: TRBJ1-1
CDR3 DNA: TGTGCCATCAGGTCCAATCACAGGGGGGGAGTCACTGAAGCTTTCTTT
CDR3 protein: CAIRSNHRGGVTEAFF

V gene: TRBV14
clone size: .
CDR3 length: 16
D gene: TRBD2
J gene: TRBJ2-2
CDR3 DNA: TGTGCCAGCAGCCAACTACAGGGACTAGGGGCCGGGGAGCTGTTTTTT
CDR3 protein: CASSQLQGLGAGELFF

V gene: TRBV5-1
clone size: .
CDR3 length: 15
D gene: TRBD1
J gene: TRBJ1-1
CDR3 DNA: TGCGCCAGCCGCCCGGGACAGGGAGTGAACACTGAAGCTTTCTTT
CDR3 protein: CASRPGQGVNTEAFF

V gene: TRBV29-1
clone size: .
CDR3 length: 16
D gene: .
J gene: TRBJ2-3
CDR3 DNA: TGCAGCGTTGAGGCAACGCGAACAGGAAACACAGATACGCAGTATTTT
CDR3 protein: CSVEATRTGNTDTQYF

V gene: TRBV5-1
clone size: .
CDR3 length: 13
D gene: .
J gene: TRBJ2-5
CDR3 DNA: TGCGCCAGCAGCTTCGGGGACCAAGAGACCCAGTACTTC
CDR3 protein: CASSFGDQETQYF

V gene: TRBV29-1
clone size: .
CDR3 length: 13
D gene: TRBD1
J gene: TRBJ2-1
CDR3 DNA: TGCAGCTTATGGACAGGGATCGACAATGAGCAGTTCTTC
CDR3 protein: CSLWTGIDNEQFF

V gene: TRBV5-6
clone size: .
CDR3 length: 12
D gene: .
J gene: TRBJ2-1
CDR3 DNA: TGTGCCAGCAGCTTGTACTACAATGAGCAGTTCTTC
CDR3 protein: CASSLYYNEQFF

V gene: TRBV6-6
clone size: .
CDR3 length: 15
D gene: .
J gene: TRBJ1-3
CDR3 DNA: TGTGCCAGCAGCCCCAGACAGGATGGAGGAAACACCATATATTTT
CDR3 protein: CASSPRQDGGNTIYF

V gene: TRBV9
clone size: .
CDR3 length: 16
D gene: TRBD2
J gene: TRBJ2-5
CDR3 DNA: TGTGCCAGCAGCGTAGTAGCGGGAGATCTGCAAGAGACCCAGTACTTC
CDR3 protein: CASSVVAGDLQETQYF

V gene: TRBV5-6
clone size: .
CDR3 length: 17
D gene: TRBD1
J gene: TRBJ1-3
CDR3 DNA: TGTGCCAGCACGAGACAGGGGGCTAGATTATCTGGAAACACCATATATTTT
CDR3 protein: CASTRQGARLSGNTIYF

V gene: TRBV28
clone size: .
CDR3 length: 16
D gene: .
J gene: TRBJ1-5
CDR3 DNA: TGTGCCAGCAGCAATAGCGGGGGCGTGAGCAATCAGCCCCAGCATTTT
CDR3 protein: CASSNSGGVSNQPQHF

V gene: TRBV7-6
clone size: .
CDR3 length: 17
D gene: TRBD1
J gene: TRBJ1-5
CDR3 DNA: TGTGCCAGCAGCCTTAGAGGGGGCACAGGAGGGTATCAGCCCCAGCATTTT
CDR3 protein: CASSLRGGTGGYQPQHF

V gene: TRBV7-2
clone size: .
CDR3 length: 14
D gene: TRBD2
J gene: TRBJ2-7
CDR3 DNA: TGTGCCAGCAGCTTAGGAACTAGCGTCTACGAGCAGTACTTC
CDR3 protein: CASSLGTSVYEQYF

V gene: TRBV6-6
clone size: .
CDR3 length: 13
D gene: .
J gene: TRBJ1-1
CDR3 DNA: TGTGCCAGCAGTTCCACCAGAGGGACTGAAGCTTTCTTT
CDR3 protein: CASSSTRGTEAFF

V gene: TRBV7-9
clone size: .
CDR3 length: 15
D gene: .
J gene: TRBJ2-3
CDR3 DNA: TGTGCCAGCAGCTTAGTTGGGCAGTACACAGATACGCAGTATTTT
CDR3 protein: CASSLVGQYTDTQYF

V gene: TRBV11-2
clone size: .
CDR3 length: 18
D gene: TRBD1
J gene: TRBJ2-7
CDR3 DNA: TGTGCCAGCAGCTTAGACGTGGGGACAGGGTTCATCTCCTACGAGCAGTACTTC
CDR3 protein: CASSLDVGTGFISYEQYF

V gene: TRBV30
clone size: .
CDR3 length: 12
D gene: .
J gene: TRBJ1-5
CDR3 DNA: TGTGCCTGGAAGGGTAGCGATCAGCCCCAGCATTTT
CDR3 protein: CAWKGSDQPQHF

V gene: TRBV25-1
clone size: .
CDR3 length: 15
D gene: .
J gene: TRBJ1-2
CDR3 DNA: TGTGCCAGCAGTGTTCCCGGGGGGCTGGGATATGGCTACACCTTC
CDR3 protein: CASSVPGGLGYGYTF

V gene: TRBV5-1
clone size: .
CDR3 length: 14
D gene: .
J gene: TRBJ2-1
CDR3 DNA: TGCGCCAGCAAACCCGTTGCGGTGGGCAATGAGCAGTTCTTC
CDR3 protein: CASKPVAVGNEQFF

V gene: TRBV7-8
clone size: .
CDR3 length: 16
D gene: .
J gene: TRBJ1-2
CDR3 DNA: TGTGCCAGCAGCTTAGGGGGAGGGGGTGGGAGCTATGGCTACACCTTC
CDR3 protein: CASSLGGGGGSYGYTF